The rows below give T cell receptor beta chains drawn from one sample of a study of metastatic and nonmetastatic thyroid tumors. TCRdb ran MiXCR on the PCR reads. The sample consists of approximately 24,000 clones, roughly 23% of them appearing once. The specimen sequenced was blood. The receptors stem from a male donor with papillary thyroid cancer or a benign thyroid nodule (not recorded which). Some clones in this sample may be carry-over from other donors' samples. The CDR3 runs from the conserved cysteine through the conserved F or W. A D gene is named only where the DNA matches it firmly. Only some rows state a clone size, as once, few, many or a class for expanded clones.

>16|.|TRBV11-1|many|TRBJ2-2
CASSPLFSANTGELFF
TGTGCCAGCAGCCCCCTCTTTTCCGCGAACACCGGGGAGCTGTTTTTT
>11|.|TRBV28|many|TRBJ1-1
CASREGGEAFF
TGTGCCAGCCGAGAGGGGGGTGAAGCTTTCTTT
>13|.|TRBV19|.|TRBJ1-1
CASSTTGNTEAFF
TGTGCCAGTAGTACCACAGGGAACACTGAAGCTTTCTTT
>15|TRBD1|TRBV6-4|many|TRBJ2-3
CASSDSGQGTDTQYF
TGTGCCAGCAGTGACTCGGGACAGGGCACAGATACGCAGTATTTT
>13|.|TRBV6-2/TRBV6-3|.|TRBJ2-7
CASSYRAGNEQYF
TGTGCCAGCAGTTACCGGGCCGGAAACGAGCAGTACTTC
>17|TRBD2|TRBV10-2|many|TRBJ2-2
CAPPGIAGGKYTGELFF
TGCGCCCCCCCGGGTATAGCGGGAGGTAAATACACCGGGGAGCTGTTTTTT
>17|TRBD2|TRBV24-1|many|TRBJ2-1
CATSGAGRTSTYNEQFF
TGTGCCACCAGTGGTGCCGGACGGACTAGTACTTACAATGAGCAGTTCTTC
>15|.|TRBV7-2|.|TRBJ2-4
CASSSGDRDSNIQYF
TGTGCCAGCAGCTCCGGAGACAGGGACTCAAACATTCAGTACTTC
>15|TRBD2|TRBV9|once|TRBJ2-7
CASSVAPLAGYEQYF
TGTGCCAGCAGCGTAGCTCCACTAGCGGGCTACGAGCAGTACTTC
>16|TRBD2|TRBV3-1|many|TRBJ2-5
CASSQARGGGEETQYF
TGTGCCAGCAGCCAAGCCCGGGGGGGAGGGGAAGAGACCCAGTACTTC
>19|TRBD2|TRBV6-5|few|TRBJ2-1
CASSSFGLAGVGISNEQFF
TGCGCCAGCAGTTCCTTTGGACTAGCGGGAGTAGGTATCAGCAATGAGCAGTTCTTC
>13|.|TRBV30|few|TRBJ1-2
CAWSVEGAGGYTF
TGTGCCTGGAGTGTTGAGGGAGCCGGGGGCTACACCTTC
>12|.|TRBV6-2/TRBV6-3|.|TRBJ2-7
CASSYGTYEQYF
TGTGCCAGCAGTTACGGGACCTACGAGCAGTACTTC
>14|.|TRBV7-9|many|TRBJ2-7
CASSTPFESGEQYF
TGTGCCAGCAGCACCCCATTCGAATCTGGGGAGCAGTACTTC
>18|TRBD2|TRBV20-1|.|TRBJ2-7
CSARDNAGRTSGREWQYF
TGCAGTGCTAGAGATAATGCGGGCCGGACTAGCGGGAGAGAATGGCAGTACTTC
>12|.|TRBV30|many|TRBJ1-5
CAWRGNNQPQHF
TGTGCCTGGAGAGGGAACAATCAGCCCCAGCATTTT
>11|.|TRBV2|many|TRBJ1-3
CASSERRHIYF
TGTGCCAGCAGTGAAAGGCGACACATATATTTT
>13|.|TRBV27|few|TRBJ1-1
CASSSQTGTEAFF
TGTGCCAGCAGTTCTCAGACAGGCACTGAAGCTTTCTTT
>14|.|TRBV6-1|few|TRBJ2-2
CASSVESGLGELFF
TGTGCCAGCAGTGTAGAGTCAGGTTTGGGGGAGCTGTTTTTT
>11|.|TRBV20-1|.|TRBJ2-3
CSARWGDTQYF
TGCAGTGCTAGGTGGGGGGATACGCAGTATTTT
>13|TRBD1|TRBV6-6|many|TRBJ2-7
CASSYEGQFEQYF
TGTGCCAGCAGTTACGAGGGACAGTTCGAGCAGTACTTC
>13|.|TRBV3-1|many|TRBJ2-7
CASSQDPAYEQYF
TGTGCCAGCAGCCAAGATCCCGCCTACGAGCAGTACTTC
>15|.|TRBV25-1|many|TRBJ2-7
CASSESPPKNYEQYF
TGTGCCAGCAGTGAATCCCCGCCAAAAAACTACGAGCAGTACTTC
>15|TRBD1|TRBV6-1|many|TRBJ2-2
CASRLGQGETGELFF
TGTGCCAGCAGGTTGGGACAGGGGGAAACCGGGGAGCTGTTTTTT
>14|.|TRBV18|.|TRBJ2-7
CASSPTQTNYEQYF
TGTGCCAGCTCACCTACACAGACCAACTACGAGCAGTACTTC
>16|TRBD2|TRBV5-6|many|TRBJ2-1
CASSLEVLAGGNEQFF
TGTGCCAGCAGCTTGGAAGTACTAGCGGGAGGCAATGAGCAGTTCTTC
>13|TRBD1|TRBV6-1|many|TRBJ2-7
CATRTGNSYEQYF
TGTGCCACCCGGACAGGTAACTCCTACGAGCAGTACTTC
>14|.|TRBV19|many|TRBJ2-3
CASSITPPPDTQYF
TGTGCCAGTAGTATAACCCCTCCTCCAGATACGCAGTATTTT
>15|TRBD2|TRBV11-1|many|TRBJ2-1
CASSLSGGSRDEQFF
TGTGCCAGCAGCTTATCGGGCGGGAGTAGGGATGAGCAGTTCTTC
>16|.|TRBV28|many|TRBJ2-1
CASSLVRGSSYNEQFF
TGTGCCAGCAGTTTGGTCCGAGGGAGCTCCTACAATGAGCAGTTCTTC
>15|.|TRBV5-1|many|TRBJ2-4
CASSLAGQGGNIQYF
TGCGCCAGCAGCTTGGCAGGCCAGGGTGGAAACATTCAGTACTTC
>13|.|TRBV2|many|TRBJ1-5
CASSGDVRQPQHF
TGTGCCAGCAGTGGAGATGTTAGACAGCCCCAGCATTTT
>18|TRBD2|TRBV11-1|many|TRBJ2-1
CASSPGLAGGISYNEQFF
TGTGCCAGCAGCCCGGGACTAGCGGGAGGGATCTCCTACAATGAGCAGTTCTTC
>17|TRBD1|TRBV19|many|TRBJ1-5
CASSSRDRGWGNQPQHF
TGTGCCAGTAGTAGCCGGGACAGGGGTTGGGGCAATCAGCCCCAGCATTTT
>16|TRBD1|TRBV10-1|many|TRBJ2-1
CASSPLRTGEINEQFF
TGCGCCAGCAGCCCTCTCAGGACAGGGGAGATCAATGAGCAGTTCTTC
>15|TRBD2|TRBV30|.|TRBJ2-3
CAWSVRAGAGDTQYF
TGTGCCTGGAGTGTACGCGCGGGAGCAGGAGATACGCAGTATTTT
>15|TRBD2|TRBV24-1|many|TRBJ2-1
CATSDPTSAGNEQFF
TGTGCCACCAGTGACCCCACTAGCGCAGGCAATGAGCAGTTCTTC
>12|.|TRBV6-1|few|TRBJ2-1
CASSPTSSEQFF
TGTGCCAGCAGCCCTACTAGCAGTGAGCAGTTCTTC
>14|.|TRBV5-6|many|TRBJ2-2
CASRGQGNNRELFF
TGTGCCAGCAGAGGGCAGGGAAATAACCGGGAGCTGTTTTTT
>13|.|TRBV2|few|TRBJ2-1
CASSDGSYNEQFF
TGTGCCAGCAGTGACGGCTCCTACAATGAGCAGTTCTTC
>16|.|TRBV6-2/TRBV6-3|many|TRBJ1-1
CASRGTGRWGGTEAFF
TGTGCCAGCAGGGGTACGGGGCGGTGGGGGGGCACTGAAGCTTTCTTT
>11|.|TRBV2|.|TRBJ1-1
CASNPSTEAFF
TGTGCCAGCAACCCCAGTACTGAAGCTTTCTTT
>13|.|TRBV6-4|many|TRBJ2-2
CASRWPNTGELFF
TGTGCCAGCAGATGGCCGAACACCGGGGAGCTGTTTTTT
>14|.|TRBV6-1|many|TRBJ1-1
CASSEDYLNTEAFF
TGTGCCAGCAGTGAGGATTACCTAAACACTGAAGCTTTCTTT
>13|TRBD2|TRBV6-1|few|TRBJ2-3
CASRSGSRDTQYF
TGTGCCAGCAGGAGCGGGAGCAGGGATACGCAGTATTTT
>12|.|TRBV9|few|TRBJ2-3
CASSGNTDTQYF
TGTGCCAGCAGCGGCAATACAGATACGCAGTATTTT
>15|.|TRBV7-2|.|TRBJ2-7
CASSLTRTAAYEQYF
TGTGCCAGCAGCCTAACCCGGACAGCCGCCTACGAGCAGTACTTC
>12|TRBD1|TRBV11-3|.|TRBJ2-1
CASSSLQGRQFF
TGTGCCAGCAGCTCTTTACAGGGGAGGCAGTTCTTC
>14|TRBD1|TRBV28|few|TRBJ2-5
CASSSKTGRETQYF
TGTGCCAGCAGTTCCAAGACAGGGAGAGAGACCCAGTACTTC
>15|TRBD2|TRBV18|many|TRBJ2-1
CASSPGTNSYNEQFF
TGTGCCAGCTCACCAGGGACTAACTCCTACAATGAGCAGTTCTTC
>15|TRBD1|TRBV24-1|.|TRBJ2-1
CSTSDFGQGDDEQFF
TGTTCCACTAGTGATTTCGGACAGGGCGATGATGAGCAGTTCTTC
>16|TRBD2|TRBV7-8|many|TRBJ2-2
CASSPRLAANTGELFF
TGTGCCAGCAGCCCGAGACTAGCTGCGAACACCGGGGAGCTGTTTTTT
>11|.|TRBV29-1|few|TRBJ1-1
CSVEGSTEAFF
TGCAGCGTCGAAGGGAGCACTGAAGCTTTCTTT
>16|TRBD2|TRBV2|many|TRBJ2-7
CASSELGLASSYEQYF
TGTGCCAGCAGTGAATTGGGACTAGCGAGCTCCTACGAGCAGTACTTC
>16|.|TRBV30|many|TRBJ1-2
CAWSSVYRETSRGYTF
TGTGCCTGGAGTTCGGTCTACAGGGAGACGTCACGTGGCTACACCTTC
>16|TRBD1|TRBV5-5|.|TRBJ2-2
CASSEDRTLNTGELFF
TGTGCCAGCAGCGAGGACAGGACGTTGAACACCGGGGAGCTGTTTTTT
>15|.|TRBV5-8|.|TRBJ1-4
CASSLRVALGEKLFF
TGTGCCAGCAGCTTGAGAGTTGCCCTGGGGGAAAAACTGTTTTTT
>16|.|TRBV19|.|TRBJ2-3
CASSIDQPRRGDTQYF
TGTGCCAGTAGTATAGATCAACCGCGAAGAGGGGATACGCAGTATTTT
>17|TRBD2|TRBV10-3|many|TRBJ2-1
CAISGVLSSGRSNEQFF
TGTGCCATCAGTGGCGTCCTTTCTAGCGGGAGAAGCAATGAGCAGTTCTTC
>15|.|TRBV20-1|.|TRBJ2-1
CSASNRRESYNEQFF
TGCAGTGCCTCCAATCGCAGGGAATCCTACAATGAGCAGTTCTTC